These 10 T cell receptor beta chains originate from one sample sequenced in a study of cytotoxic CD8 clonotypes in ibrutinib-treated CLL. This table comes from immunoSEQ multiplex PCR, and its TCRdb copy is limited to in-frame clones, with some not included. Here the sample spans about 130,000 clones, 80% to 90% being singletons. The sequences come from PBMCs, collected after 24 months of ibrutinib treatment. Source of these receptors: a human donor with chronic lymphocytic leukemia.

This clone turned up a few times. The chain uses TRBV9 and TRBJ2-3; 10 bases fit TRBD2. This CDR3 comprises 14 residues. V lost 3 bases, J lost 3 bases, and 1 base stayed unmatched. Germline lookup yields CDR1 SGDLS and CDR2 YYNGEE. CDR3 region: CASSAAGGTDTQYF. The CDR3 DNA follows: TGTGCCAGCAGCGCAGCGGGGGGGACAGATACGCAGTATTTT.

V is TRBV5-1 and J is TRBJ1-5, with 7 bases aligning to TRBD1. Trimming took 4 bases from V and 3 from J; bases not matched to a gene: 4. CDR3 length equals 14 residues. The germline gives CDR1 SGHRS, CDR2 YFSETQ. As DNA, the CDR3 is TGCGCCAGCAGCCAGGGGGAGCCCAATCAGCCCCAGCATTTT. It encodes CASSQGEPNQPQHF.

V usage is TRBV2 and J usage is TRBJ1-6, with 11 bases matching TRBD1. The CDR3 is made up of 14 amino acids. The J segment lost 9 bases and the V segment lost 8 bases, leaving 6 bases of the junction unmatched. Germline CDR1 and CDR2: SNHLY and FYNNEI. The CDR3 sequence is CASSDGTGGSPLHF. CDR3 sequence (DNA): TGTGCCAGCTCGGACGGGACAGGGGGTTCACCCCTCCACTTT.

In its sample, this clone was seen many times. This sequence joins TRBV4-3 and TRBJ2-2; the D gene is possibly TRBD1 (5 bases). Looked up from germline, CDR1 is LGHNA and CDR2 is YSLEER. Trimming left V 6 bases short and J 9 bases short, with 14 bases between. This CDR3 has 13 amino acids. The CDR3 spells CASRRDSNRELFF. CDR3 bases: TGCGCCAGCAGGAGAGACAGCAACCGGGAGCTGTTTTTT.

The rearrangement uses TRBV7-8 and TRBJ2-7, with D perhaps TRBD2 (7 bases). Trimming pared 3 bases from V and 0 bases from J, leaving 12 bases between. The CDR3 sequence is 15 residues long. Germline values: CDR1 SGHVS, CDR2 FQNEAQ. CDR3 loop: CASSLGGGGSYEQYF. For the CDR3, the DNA is TGTGCCAGCAGCTTGGGGGGAGGGGGCTCCTACGAGCAGTACTTC.

This clone was seen a few times. The chain couples TRBV28 to TRBJ2-7, with TRBD1 identical over 8 bases. This CDR3 comprises 14 residues. Per germline, CDR1 MDHEN and CDR2 SYDVKM. J gave up 3 bases and V 8 bases, and 9 bases lay outside the gene matches. The DNA of the CDR3 is TGTGCCAGCGGGTCGGTGGGACAGGTCTACGAGCAGTACTTC. Protein: CASGSVGQVYEQYF.

The rearrangement uses TRBV6-6 and TRBJ1-2, with D unclear. The CDR3 loop spans 12 amino acids. CDR1 MNHNY and CDR2 SVGAGI come from the germline V gene (reference sequence). Trimming took off 6 bases at V and 4 bases at J, with 9 bases between the two ends. The CDR3 sequence: CASRGQFYGYTF. DNA of the CDR3: TGTGCCAGCAGAGGGCAGTTCTATGGCTACACCTTC.

This chain uses TRBV6-5 with TRBJ2-1; D not resolved. The germline CDR1 and CDR2 sequences are MNHEY and SVGAGI. The V gene lost 4 bases and the J gene lost 8 bases, with 6 bases spanning the gap. This CDR3 comprises 11 residues. The CDR3, as DNA: TGTGCCAGCAGTTCCGCTTATGAGCAGTTCTTC. Residues: CASSSAYEQFF.

Here the CDR3 DNA reads TGTGCCAGCAGCTTGGGTCCCGGGGAGCAGTTCTTC. Translated: CASSLGPGEQFF. The rearrangement links TRBV11-3 to TRBJ2-1; D gene unclear. With 3 bases removed from V and 10 bases from J, the gap between germline ends came to 10 bases. The CDR3 consists of 12 residues. Germline V lookup: CDR1 SGHNT, CDR2 YENEEA.

The chain uses TRBV6-4 and TRBJ1-1, with D unresolved. The germline V gene has CDR1 MRHNA and CDR2 SNTAGT. The CDR3 contains 14 residues. Trimming removed 5 bases at V and 4 bases at J, with 14 bases between. The CDR3 DNA follows: TGTGCCAGCAGTAAGCGCCCAGGCGGCACTGAAGCTTTCTTT. Translating gives CASSKRPGGTEAFF.